This T cell receptor beta chain derives from a study of CD8+ T cells in alopecia areata. This CDR3 is built from 21 residues. CDR1 is MGHRA, CDR2 YSYEKL, per germline. Germline trimming cut 3 bases from V and 8 bases from J; bases unmatched to any gene: 21. Treatment given: oral pan-JAK inhibitor, 5-10 mg twice daily. Separation by sorting yielded CD4+ and CD8+ T cells from PBMCs. RNA, once extracted, was reverse transcribed into cDNA for use as the sequencing template. The data were produced by immunoSEQ multiplex PCR, yet TCRdb's version contains in-frame clones alone and is incomplete. This table has about 140,000 clones, roughly nine tenths appearing once.

The receptor's source is a human donor with alopecia areata. This material consisted of CD8+ T cells sorted from blood, taken at week 4, from a patient treated with tofacitinib. V gene TRBV4-1 combines with J gene TRBJ2-1; TRBD2 agrees at 14 bases. The CDR3 region is CASSQYSGTSGSGVHGDEQFF. DNA of the CDR3: TGCGCCAGCAGCCAGTACTCCGGGACTAGCGGGAGTGGAGTTCATGGGGATGAGCAGTTCTTC.